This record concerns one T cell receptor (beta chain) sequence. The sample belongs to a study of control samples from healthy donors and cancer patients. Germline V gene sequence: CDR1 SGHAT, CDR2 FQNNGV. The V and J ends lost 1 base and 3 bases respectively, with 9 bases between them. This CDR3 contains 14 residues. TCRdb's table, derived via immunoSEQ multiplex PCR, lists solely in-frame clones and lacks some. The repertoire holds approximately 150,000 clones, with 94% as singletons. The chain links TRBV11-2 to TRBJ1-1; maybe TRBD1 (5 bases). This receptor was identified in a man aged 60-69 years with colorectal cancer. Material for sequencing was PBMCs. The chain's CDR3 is CASSLALGDTEAFF. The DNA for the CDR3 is TGTGCCAGCAGCTTAGCCTTAGGGGACACTGAAGCTTTCTTT. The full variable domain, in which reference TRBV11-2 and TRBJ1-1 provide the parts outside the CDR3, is EAGVAQSPRYKIIEKRQSVAFWCNPISGHATLYWYQQILGQGPKLLIQFQNNGVVDDSQLPKDRFSAERLKGVDSTLKIQPAKLEDSAVYLCASSLALGDTEAFFGQGTRLTVV.